This entry is about one TCR beta chain. Its specificity is unknown. Clones were sequenced by immunoSEQ multiplex PCR, and TCRdb holds only the in-frame ones, with some missing. The table records roughly 350,000 clones, around nine tenths of them present only once. This specimen belongs to a study of Ad26.COV2.S vaccination and SARS-CoV-2 variants. With 2 bases removed from V and 4 bases from J, the gap between germline ends came to 14 bases. Per germline, CDR1 GTSNPN and CDR2 SVGIG (reference sequence). This CDR3 is built from 14 residues. Study findings and constraints: Reports say spike-specific CD8+ and CD4+ T cell responses covered substantial breadth after vaccination.

The treatment was: roughly 20 received Ad26.COV2.S at low or high dose, single or two shots; roughly 5 received placebo; per-sample allocation not given. Day 63 after the first injection of vaccine or placebo was the sampling time. This receptor was taken from a person between 18 and 65 years old who received the Ad26.COV2.S COVID-19 vaccine or a placebo. The genes are TRBV30 and TRBJ1-1; TRBD1 might be the D (5 bases). Source: peripheral blood, taken in a trial of Ad26.COV2.S vaccine versus placebo. The CDR3 loop is CAWSRSGGITEAFF. The CDR3 nucleotides are TGTGCCTGGAGTCGGTCTGGGGGGATCACTGAAGCTTTCTTT.